This is a list of T cell receptor beta chains from one sample in a study of lymphopenia after photon versus proton radiotherapy. Repertoires were generated with immunoSEQ multiplex PCR, while TCRdb's copy carries only in-frame clones and drops some. The sample has about 25,000 clones; 87% are singletons. Sequencing was performed on peripheral blood, taken from a patient treated with photon-based radiotherapy. The receptors were gathered from a man in his fifties or sixties with gastric cancer. CDR3s include the opening cysteine and the closing phenylalanine or tryptophan. A D gene is named only where the DNA matches it firmly. Clone size is given for some rows only: seen once, a few or many times, or a class if the clone is expanded.

D gene,V gene,J gene,clone size,CDR3 DNA,CDR3 protein
TRBD2,TRBV19,TRBJ2-7,-,TGTGCCAGTAGTATCCCGGGACTATCTTCCGAGCAGTACTTC,CASSIPGLSSEQYF
-,TRBV2,TRBJ2-6,-,TGTGCCAGCATGGCGAGGAGGAGCTCTGGGGCCAACGTCCTGACTTTC,CASMARRSSGANVLTF
TRBD1,TRBV5-8,TRBJ2-1,-,TGTGCCAGCAGCTTGGCAACCGGGACAGGGATCCCTTTTTACAATGAGCAGTTCTTC,CASSLATGTGIPFYNEQFF
-,TRBV9,TRBJ2-2,once,TGTGCCAGCAGCGTAGGGCTACCAACGAACACCGGGGAGCTGTTTTTT,CASSVGLPTNTGELFF
-,TRBV20-1,TRBJ2-5,-,TGCAGTGCTAGAGCGGGAGAGACCCAGTACTTC,CSARAGETQYF
-,TRBV6-1,TRBJ1-2,-,TGTGCCAGCAGTGAAAACAGAGGGGCTTATGGCTACACCTTC,CASSENRGAYGYTF
-,TRBV7-2,TRBJ1-5,-,TGTGCCAGCAGCTTAGTATGGGATCAGCCCCAGCATTTT,CASSLVWDQPQHF
-,TRBV6-6,TRBJ2-1,few,TGTGCCAGCAGTCCTAGTGGTGACTACAATGAGCAGTTCTTC,CASSPSGDYNEQFF
TRBD1,TRBV6-6,TRBJ2-2,-,TGTGCCAGCAGTTACCATGCGGGACAGGTAGTGGGGGAGCTGTTTTTT,CASSYHAGQVVGELFF
-,TRBV6-5,TRBJ2-2,once,TGTGCCAGCAGTTATAGGTCACGAACCAACACCGGGGAGCTGTTTTTT,CASSYRSRTNTGELFF
-,TRBV9,TRBJ2-1,-,TGTGCCAGCAGCGTAGATCACAATGAGCAGTTCTTC,CASSVDHNEQFF
-,TRBV5-6,TRBJ1-6,-,TGTGCCAGCAGCTTGGGGTACAGGAGCTCCTATAATTCACCCCTCCACTTT,CASSLGYRSSYNSPLHF
-,TRBV12-5,TRBJ2-1,-,TGTGCTAGTGGTTTGCAAGGGAATGAGCAGTTCTTC,CASGLQGNEQFF
TRBD1,TRBV2,TRBJ1-2,-,TGTGCCAGCAGTGGGACAGGGGTGATCTATGGCTACACCTTC,CASSGTGVIYGYTF
-,TRBV19,TRBJ1-1,-,TGTGCCAGCGTTAAGACAGGTTCGAACACTGAAGCTTTCTTT,CASVKTGSNTEAFF
-,TRBV30,TRBJ1-1,once,TGTGCCTGGAGTGTACGGGTCAATCGTATGAACACTGAAGCTTTCTTT,CAWSVRVNRMNTEAFF
-,TRBV5-1,TRBJ1-5,few,TGCGCCAGCAGCTTGGACGGGGCGCCTGATCAGCCCCAGCATTTT,CASSLDGAPDQPQHF
-,TRBV19,TRBJ1-1,-,TGTGCCAGTAGTATCTCTGTGAACACTGAAGCTTTCTTT,CASSISVNTEAFF
-,TRBV6-4,TRBJ2-6,-,TGTGCCAGCAGTGGGTCCTCTGGGGCCAACGTCCTGACTTTC,CASSGSSGANVLTF
-,TRBV6-1,TRBJ2-2,once,TGTGCCAGCAGTGAACGGGCAGGGGACACCGGGGAGCTGTTTTTT,CASSERAGDTGELFF
-,TRBV2,TRBJ1-1,-,TGTGCCAGCAGTGAGGGGGTAGGCACTGAAGCTTTCTTT,CASSEGVGTEAFF
TRBD1,TRBV18,TRBJ1-2,-,TGTGCCAGCTCACCCTACGGACAGGGGTACTATGGCTACACCTTC,CASSPYGQGYYGYTF
-,TRBV9,TRBJ1-5,-,TGTGCCAGCAGCGTAGGCGGAAAAACAAATCAGCCCCAGCATTTT,CASSVGGKTNQPQHF
-,TRBV6-5,TRBJ1-1,-,TGTGCCAGCAGTAACACAGGGAATGAAGCTTTCTTT,CASSNTGNEAFF
-,TRBV30,TRBJ2-3,-,TGTGCCTGGAGTGTTTTCTCCAGTATCATCACAGATACGCAGTATTTT,CAWSVFSSIITDTQYF
-,TRBV10-3,TRBJ2-1,-,TGTGCCATCAGTGAGGGGCAGGGCTCCTACAATGAGCAGTTCTTC,CAISEGQGSYNEQFF
TRBD1,TRBV7-9,TRBJ2-2,-,TGTGCCAGCAGCTTACCGACAGGGGGCGGTAGCACCGGGGAGCTGTTTTTT,CASSLPTGGGSTGELFF
-,TRBV9,TRBJ2-1,-,TGTGCCAGCAGCCCCGTGGGGGTGTACAATGAGCAGTTCTTC,CASSPVGVYNEQFF
-,TRBV21-1,TRBJ2-2,-,TGTGCCAGCAGCAAAGCTATTCGGGGTACCGGGGAGCTGTTTTTT,CASSKAIRGTGELFF